The 11 T cell receptor beta chains below all came from one sample that was sequenced in a study of blood T cell repertoires in COVID-19. Assay: immunoSEQ multiplex PCR; the TCRdb copy retains only in-frame clones and omits some. The sample holds 150,000 to 200,000 clones, 70% to 90% seen once. Sequenced sample: peripheral blood. Every receptor here comes from a young man who had recovered from COVID-19.

The rearrangement joins TRBV5-1 to TRBJ1-6, with D tentatively TRBD1 (5 bases). Trimming cost V 5 bases and J 10 bases, with 16 bases left between them. CDR1 SGHRS and CDR2 YFSETQ come from the germline V gene. The CDR3 loop spans 14 amino acids. The CDR3 sequence is CASRNQADSSPLHF. The CDR3 coding sequence is TGCGCCAGCAGGAACCAGGCTGACAGCTCACCCCTCCACTTT.

This chain uses TRBV20-1 with TRBJ1-3; D remains unclear. V was clipped by 6 bases and J by 4 bases, with 7 bases between them. The CDR3 runs 11 residues. CDR1 is DFQATT and CDR2 is SNEGSKA in the germline V gene (reference sequence). The CDR3 spells CSAPSGNTIYF. In DNA, the CDR3 is TGCAGTGCCCCTTCGGGAAACACCATATATTTT.

The J gene is TRBJ1-6, the V gene TRBV4-1, with TRBD1 as a possible D gene (5 bases). CDR3 length equals 14 residues. Trimming took 1 base from V and 10 from J, leaving 11 bases between them. Germline V CDR1 and CDR2: MGHRA, YSYEKL. The CDR3 region has the DNA TGCGCCAGCAGCCAAGTCCCAGGGAGGTCACCCCTCCACTTT. It specifies CASSQVPGRSPLHF.

This rearrangement joins TRBV27 to TRBJ2-5, with 13 bases lining up with TRBD2. The V gene's germline CDR1 is MNHEY and CDR2 SMNVEV (reference sequence). J gave up 5 bases and V 6 bases, and 9 bases lay outside the gene matches. This CDR3 has 16 residues. CDR3 bases: TGTGCCAGCAGAAAGGGACTAGCGGGACCTGGGGAGACCCAGTACTTC. It specifies CASRKGLAGPGETQYF.

This chain connects TRBV7-3 to TRBJ2-2; 9 bases agree with TRBD2. V was clipped by 5 bases and J by 5 bases; unmatched bases: 12. The V gene's germline CDR1 is SGHTA and CDR2 FQGTGA. The CDR3 length is 17 residues. Here the CDR3 reads CASSPWRLAGITGELFF. The CDR3 nucleotides read TGTGCCAGCAGCCCATGGCGTCTAGCGGGAATAACCGGGGAGCTGTTTTTT.

The chain's CDR3 is CASSLPSTSGYNEQFF. The CDR3 DNA follows: TGTGCCAGCAGTTTACCTTCGACTAGCGGGTACAATGAGCAGTTCTTC. V gene TRBV27 combines with J gene TRBJ2-1; 10 bases are a match to TRBD2. V was pared by 2 bases and J by 4 bases, with 5 bases of the junction left unmatched. Germline CDR1 is MNHEY and CDR2 is SMNVEV (reference sequence). The CDR3 loop spans 16 amino acids.

The chain carries TRBV4-1 and TRBJ1-3; D gene uncertain. Germline V gives CDR1 MGHRA, CDR2 YSYEKL. The V end was cut by 8 bases, the J end by 6 bases, with 20 bases between. The CDR3 totals 15 residues. CDR3 residues: CASGLMAAGINTIYF. CDR3 sequence (DNA): TGCGCCAGCGGCCTAATGGCGGCGGGCATAAACACCATATATTTT.

V is TRBV6-2 or TRBV6-3 and J is TRBJ2-7; D might be TRBD1 (6 bases). V lost 5 bases and J 0 bases, leaving 11 bases between the germline ends. Germline-derived CDR1 and CDR2 are MNHEY and SVGEGT. CDR3 length: 14 amino acids. CDR3 in amino acids: CASSLTGASYEQYF. In DNA form, the CDR3 reads TGTGCCAGCAGTCTGACAGGAGCCTCCTACGAGCAGTACTTC.

The chain combines TRBV7-2 with TRBJ2-1; 13 bases are shared with TRBD2. V was clipped by 5 bases and J by 8 bases; unmatched bases: 9. CDR1 is SGHTA, CDR2 FQGNSA, per germline. The CDR3 covers 16 residues. The CDR3: CASSPRTSGSRYEQFF. CDR3 DNA sequence: TGTGCCAGCAGCCCCCGGACTAGCGGGAGTCGCTATGAGCAGTTCTTC.

V is TRBV11-2 and J is TRBJ2-7; the D gene is possibly TRBD1 (5 bases). The V gene's germline CDR1 is SGHAT and CDR2 FQNNGV. This CDR3 has 16 amino acids. Trimming stripped 0 bases from V and 0 bases from J, with 12 bases between. CDR3 sequence (DNA): TGTGCCAGCAGCTTAGATCGGCAGGGATACTCCTACGAGCAGTACTTC. Its protein is CASSLDRQGYSYEQYF.

This chain uses TRBV19 with TRBJ1-1, with 8 bases aligning to TRBD1. Germline lookup yields CDR1 LNHDA and CDR2 SQIVND (reference sequence). This CDR3 spans 15 amino acids. V gave up 8 bases and J gave up 4 bases; unmatched junction bases: 12. The DNA for the CDR3 is TGTGCCAGTCTTTCTCAGGGGGCCGGTGCCACTGAAGCTTTCTTT. It is translated as CASLSQGAGATEAFF.